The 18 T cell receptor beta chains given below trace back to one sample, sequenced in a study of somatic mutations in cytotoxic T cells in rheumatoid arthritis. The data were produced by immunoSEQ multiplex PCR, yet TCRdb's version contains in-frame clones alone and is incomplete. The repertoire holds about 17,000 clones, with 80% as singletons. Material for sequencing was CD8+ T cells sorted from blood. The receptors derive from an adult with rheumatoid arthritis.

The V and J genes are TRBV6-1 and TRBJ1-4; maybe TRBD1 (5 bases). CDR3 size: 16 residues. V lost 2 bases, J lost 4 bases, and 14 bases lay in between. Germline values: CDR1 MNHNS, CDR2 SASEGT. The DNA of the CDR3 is TGTGCCAGCAGTGAATGGGCCCGACAGAGTAATGAAAAACTGTTTTTT. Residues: CASSEWARQSNEKLFF.

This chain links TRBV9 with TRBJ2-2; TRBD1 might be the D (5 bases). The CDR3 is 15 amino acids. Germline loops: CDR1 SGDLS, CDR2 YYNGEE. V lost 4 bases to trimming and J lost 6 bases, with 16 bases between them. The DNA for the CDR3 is TGTGCCAGCAGCCCCGGCCCTGGGGCGGCCGGGGAGCTGTTTTTT. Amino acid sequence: CASSPGPGAAGELFF. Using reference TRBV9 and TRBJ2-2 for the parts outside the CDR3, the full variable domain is DSGVTQTPKHLITATGQRVTLRCSPRSGDLSVYWYQQSLDQGLQFLIQYYNGEERAKGNILERFSAQQFPDLHSELNLSSLELGDSALYFCASSPGPGAAGELFFGEGSRLTVL.

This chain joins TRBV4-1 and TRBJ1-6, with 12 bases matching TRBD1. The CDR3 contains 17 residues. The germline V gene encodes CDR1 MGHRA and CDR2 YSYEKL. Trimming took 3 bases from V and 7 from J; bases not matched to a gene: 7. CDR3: CASSHPGTGGGNSPLHF. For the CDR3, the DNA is TGCGCCAGCAGCCACCCCGGGACAGGGGGCGGGAATTCACCCCTCCACTTT.

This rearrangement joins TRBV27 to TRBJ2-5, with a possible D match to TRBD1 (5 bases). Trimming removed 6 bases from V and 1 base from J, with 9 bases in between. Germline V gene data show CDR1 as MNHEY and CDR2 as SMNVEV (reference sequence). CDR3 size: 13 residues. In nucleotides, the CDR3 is TGTGCCAGCAGAGGCCAGGGCCAAGAGACCCAGTACTTC. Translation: CASRGQGQETQYF.

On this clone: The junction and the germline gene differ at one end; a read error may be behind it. The CDR3 sequence is CAWTGRGGTNYGYTF. The CDR3 nucleotides read TGTGCCTGGACGGGGCGGGGTGGAACTAATTATGGCTACACCTTC. The chain couples TRBV30 to TRBJ1-2, with D possibly matching TRBD1 (5 bases). Germline V gene sequence: CDR1 GTSNPN, CDR2 SVGIG (reference sequence). The CDR3 loop spans 15 amino acids.

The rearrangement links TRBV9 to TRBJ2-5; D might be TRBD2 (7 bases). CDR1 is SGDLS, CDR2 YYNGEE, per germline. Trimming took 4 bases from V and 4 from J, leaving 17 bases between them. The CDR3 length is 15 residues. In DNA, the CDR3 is TGTGCCAGCAGCAAGGGGGGGGCCCCAGGAGAGACCCAGTACTTC. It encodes CASSKGGAPGETQYF.

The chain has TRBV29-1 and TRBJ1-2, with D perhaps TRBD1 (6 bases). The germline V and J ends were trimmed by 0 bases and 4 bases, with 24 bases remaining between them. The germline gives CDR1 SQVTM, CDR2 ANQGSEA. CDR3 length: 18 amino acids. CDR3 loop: CSVEDRDGGAGSLYGYTF. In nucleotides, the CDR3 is TGCAGCGTTGAAGATCGTGACGGGGGCGCAGGATCTCTCTATGGCTACACCTTC.

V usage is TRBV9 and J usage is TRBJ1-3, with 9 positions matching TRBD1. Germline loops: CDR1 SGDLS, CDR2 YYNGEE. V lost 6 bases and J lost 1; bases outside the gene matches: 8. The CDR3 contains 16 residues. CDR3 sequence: CASTKRQGGSGNTIYF. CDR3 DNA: TGTGCCAGCACTAAAAGACAGGGGGGTTCTGGAAACACCATATATTTT.

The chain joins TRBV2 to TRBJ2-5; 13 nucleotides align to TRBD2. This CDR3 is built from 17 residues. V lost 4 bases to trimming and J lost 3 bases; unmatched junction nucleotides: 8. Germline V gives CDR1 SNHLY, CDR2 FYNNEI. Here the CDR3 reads CASSGLAGGPEEETQYF. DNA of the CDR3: TGTGCCAGCAGTGGACTAGCGGGGGGCCCAGAGGAAGAGACCCAGTACTTC. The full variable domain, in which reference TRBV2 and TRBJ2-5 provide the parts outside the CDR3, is EPEVTQTPSHQVTQMGQEVILRCVPISNHLYFYWYRQILGQKVEFLVSFYNNEISEKSEIFDDQFSVERPDGSNFTLKIRSTKLEDSAMYFCASSGLAGGPEEETQYFGPGTRLLVL.

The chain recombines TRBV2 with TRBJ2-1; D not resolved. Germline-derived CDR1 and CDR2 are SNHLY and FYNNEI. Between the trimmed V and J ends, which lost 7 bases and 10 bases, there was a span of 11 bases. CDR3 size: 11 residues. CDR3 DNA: TGTGCCAGCAATCCCGTCCGCGAGCAGTTCTTC. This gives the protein CASNPVREQFF. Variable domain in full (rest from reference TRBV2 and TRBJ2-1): EPEVTQTPSHQVTQMGQEVILRCVPISNHLYFYWYRQILGQKVEFLVSFYNNEISEKSEIFDDQFSVERPDGSNFTLKIRSTKLEDSAMYFCASNPVREQFFGPGTRLTVL.

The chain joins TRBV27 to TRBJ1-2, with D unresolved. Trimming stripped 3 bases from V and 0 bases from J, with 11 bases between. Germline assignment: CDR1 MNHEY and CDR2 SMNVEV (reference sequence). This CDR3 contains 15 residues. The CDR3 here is CASSFRFNANYGYTF. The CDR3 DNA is TGTGCCAGCAGTTTCCGGTTCAACGCTAACTATGGCTACACCTTC.

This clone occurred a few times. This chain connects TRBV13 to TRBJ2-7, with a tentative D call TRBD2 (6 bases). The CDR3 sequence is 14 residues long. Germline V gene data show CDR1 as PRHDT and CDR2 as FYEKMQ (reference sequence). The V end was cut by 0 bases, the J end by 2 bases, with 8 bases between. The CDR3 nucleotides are TGTGCCAGCAGCTTAGGGGGGGGAACCTACGAGCAGTACTTC. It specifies CASSLGGGTYEQYF.

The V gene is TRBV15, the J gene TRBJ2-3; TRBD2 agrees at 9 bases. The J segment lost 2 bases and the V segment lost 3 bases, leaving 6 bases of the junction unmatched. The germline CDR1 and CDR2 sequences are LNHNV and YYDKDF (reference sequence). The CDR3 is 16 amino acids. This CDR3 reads CATSSERGDITDTQYF. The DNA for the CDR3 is TGTGCCACCAGCAGCGAGCGGGGGGATATCACAGATACGCAGTATTTT.

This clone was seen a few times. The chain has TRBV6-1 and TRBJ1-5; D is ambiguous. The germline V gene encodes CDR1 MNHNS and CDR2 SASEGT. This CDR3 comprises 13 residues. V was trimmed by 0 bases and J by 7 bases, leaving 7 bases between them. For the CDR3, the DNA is TGTGCCAGCAGTGAAGCGTCGGAACAGCCCCAGCATTTT. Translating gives CASSEASEQPQHF.

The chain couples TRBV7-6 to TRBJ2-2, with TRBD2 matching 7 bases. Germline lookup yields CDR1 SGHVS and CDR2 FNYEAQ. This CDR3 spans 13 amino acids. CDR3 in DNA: TGTGGATGGGGTAGCGGGCTGCCCGGGGAGCTGTTTTTT. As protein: CGWGSGLPGELFF.

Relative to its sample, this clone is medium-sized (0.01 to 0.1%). The chain's CDR3 is CASSDGLAGDEQFF. The CDR3 coding sequence is TGTGCCAGCAGTGACGGGCTAGCGGGGGATGAGCAGTTCTTC. This chain connects TRBV6-4 to TRBJ2-1, with 10 positions matching TRBD2. This CDR3 contains 14 residues. Germline V gene sequence: CDR1 MRHNA, CDR2 SNTAGT. V dropped 2 bases and J dropped 8; count of bases not matched to a gene: 3.

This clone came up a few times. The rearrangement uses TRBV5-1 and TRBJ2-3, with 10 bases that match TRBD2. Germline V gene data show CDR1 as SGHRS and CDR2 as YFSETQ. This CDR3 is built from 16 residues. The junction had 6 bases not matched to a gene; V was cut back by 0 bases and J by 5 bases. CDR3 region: CASSLDSGGYVDTQYF. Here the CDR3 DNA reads TGCGCCAGCAGCTTGGATAGCGGGGGGTATGTAGATACGCAGTATTTT.

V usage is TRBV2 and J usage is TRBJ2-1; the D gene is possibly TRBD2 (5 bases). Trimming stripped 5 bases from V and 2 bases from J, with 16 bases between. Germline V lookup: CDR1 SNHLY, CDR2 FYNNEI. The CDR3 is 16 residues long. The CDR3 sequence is CASSPGRERTYNEQFF. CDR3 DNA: TGTGCCAGCAGTCCTGGACGGGAAAGGACCTACAATGAGCAGTTCTTC.